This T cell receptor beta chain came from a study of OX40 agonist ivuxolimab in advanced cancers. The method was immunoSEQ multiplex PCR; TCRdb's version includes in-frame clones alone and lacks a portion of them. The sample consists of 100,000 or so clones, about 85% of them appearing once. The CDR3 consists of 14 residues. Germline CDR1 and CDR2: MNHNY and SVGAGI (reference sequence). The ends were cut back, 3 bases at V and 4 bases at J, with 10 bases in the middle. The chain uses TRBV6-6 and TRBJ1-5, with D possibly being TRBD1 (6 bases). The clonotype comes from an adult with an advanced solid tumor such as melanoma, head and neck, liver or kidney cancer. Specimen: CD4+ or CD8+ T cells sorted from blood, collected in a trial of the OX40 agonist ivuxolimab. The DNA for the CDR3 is TGTGCCAGCAGTTATGAAAGGGGGAATCAGCCCCAGCATTTT. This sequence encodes CASSYERGNQPQHF.